Each of the 2 T cell receptor beta chains below was sequenced from the same sample in a study of T cells in Graves' hyperthyroidism and ophthalmopathy. The investigators amplified TCR beta CDR3 regions from RNA transcripts. TCR CDR3 regions were first amplified by RT-PCR with HTBI primers. TCRdb analysed the multiplex PCR reads with MiXCR anew, one entry per CDR3 protein. The table includes approximately 740,000 distinct CDR3 sequences, approximately 14% detected once. Material for sequencing was blood. The source of these receptors is a young woman with Graves' hyperthyroidism.

This clonotype was counted ten times or more. This chain uses TRBV27 with TRBJ2-7, with 7 positions matching TRBD2. The germline V gene has CDR1 MNHEY and CDR2 SMNVEV (reference sequence). V was clipped by 8 bases and J by 3 bases; unmatched bases: 13. The CDR3 runs to 15 residues. CDR3: CASASGAGELYEQYF. As DNA, the CDR3 is TGTGCCAGCGCCTCGGGTGCGGGAGAACTCTACGAGCAGTACTTC.

The chain employs TRBV20-1 and TRBJ1-5; D remains unclear. The CDR3 totals 12 residues. Between the trimmed V and J ends, which lost 3 bases and 5 bases, there was a span of 8 bases. CDR1 is DFQATT, CDR2 SNEGSKA, per germline (reference sequence). CDR3 residues: CSASAGDQPQHF. The CDR3 nucleotides read TGCAGTGCTAGTGCGGGAGATCAGCCCCAGCATTTT.